The clone carrying this T cell receptor beta chain was detected only a few times. The antigen is undetermined. These data come from a study of T cell repertoires in cytomegalovirus infection. Study-level information: Use of recently identified HLA-C-restricted and well-studied HLA-B-restricted CMV epitopes was part of the study. TCR beta signatures that were public indicated CMV infection and matching HLA type.

The CDR3 sequence is 13 residues long. V was shortened by 4 bases and J by 2 bases, with 8 bases between the two germline ends. Broader study findings: Ex vivo responses were dominated by HLA-C-restricted CMV-specific TCR beta clonotypes.

Using its own MiXCR run on the reads, TCRdb lists one record per CDR3 protein. The table shows approximately 49,000 distinct CDR3 sequences, with roughly a fifth occurring only once. The specimen was CD8+ T cells from cultured PBMCs, collected from culture after CMV antigen stimulation. The V and J genes are TRBV12-3 or TRBV12-4 and TRBJ2-5; TRBD1 might be the D (5 bases). This clonotype originated in a human donor in good health (CMV status not recorded). Some clones in this sample may be carry-over from other donors' samples. CDR3 in DNA: TGTGCCAGCAGTTGGTCAGGGCAAGAGACCCAGTACTTC. Encoded protein: CASSWSGQETQYF.